This is a list of T cell receptor beta chains from one sample in a study of shared clonotypes between healthy human individuals. Data came from immunoSEQ multiplex PCR; TCRdb stores just in-frame clones and leaves some out. In the table there are roughly 890,000 clones, 85% to 95% of which are singletons. Sequencing was done on a sample of naive CD8+ T cells sorted from blood. These receptors were collected from a man aged 25-45 years in good health. Each CDR3 is given with its conserved first and last residue. A D gene is named only where the DNA matches it firmly. Rows may omit the clone size; those that give it use once, few, many or a size class.

TRBD2,NA,TRBJ2-1,TRBV4-1,CASSQGASGAYNEQFF,TGCGCCAGCAGCCAAGGGGCTAGCGGGGCATACAATGAGCAGTTCTTC
NA,NA,TRBJ1-2,TRBV4-1,CASSSRGGDYGYTF,TGCGCCAGCAGCTCACGGGGAGGAGACTATGGCTACACCTTC
NA,NA,TRBJ1-1,TRBV4-3,CASSQDGYNTEAFF,TGCGCCAGCAGCCAAGATGGGTACAACACTGAAGCTTTCTTT
TRBD2,NA,TRBJ2-5,TRBV11-2,CASSLGWTSGIVQETQYF,TGTGCCAGCAGCTTAGGGTGGACTAGCGGGATAGTCCAAGAGACCCAGTACTTC
TRBD1,once,TRBJ1-2,TRBV11-2,CASSIRTGENYGYTF,TGTGCCAGCAGCATAAGGACAGGGGAAAACTATGGCTACACCTTC
NA,NA,TRBJ2-3,TRBV29-1,CSALQGTSTDTQYF,TGCAGCGCACTACAGGGGACTAGCACAGATACGCAGTATTTT
NA,NA,TRBJ1-1,TRBV13,CASSLGPMNTEAFF,TGTGCCAGCAGCTTAGGACCGATGAACACTGAAGCTTTCTTT
NA,once,TRBJ2-3,TRBV13,CASSPGGGTQYF,TGTGCCAGCAGCCCCGGAGGGGGTACGCAGTATTTT
TRBD1,NA,TRBJ2-1,TRBV11-3,CASSPQGAGHEQFF,TGTGCCAGCAGCCCACAGGGGGCAGGGCATGAGCAGTTCTTC
NA,NA,TRBJ2-3,TRBV19,CASSMSYAGDTQYF,TGTGCCAGTAGTATGTCCTACGCGGGAGATACGCAGTATTTT
NA,NA,TRBJ2-2,TRBV19,CASSPPPLGELFF,TGTGCCAGTAGTCCCCCCCCGCTCGGGGAGCTGTTTTTT
TRBD1,NA,TRBJ2-5,TRBV7-9,CASSSLDSPPVRGETQYF,TGTGCCAGCAGCTCACTCGATTCGCCCCCAGTCAGGGGGGAGACCCAGTACTTC
NA,NA,TRBJ1-1,TRBV27,CASNRDGVNTEAFF,TGTGCCAGCAACAGGGACGGTGTAAACACTGAAGCTTTCTTT
NA,NA,TRBJ2-1,TRBV9,CASSTGYNEQFF,TGTGCCAGCAGTACTGGATACAATGAGCAGTTCTTC
NA,NA,TRBJ2-5,TRBV7-9,CASSLVWETQYF,TGTGCCAGCAGCTTAGTCTGGGAGACCCAGTACTTC
NA,NA,TRBJ2-2,TRBV28,CASRGGVYTGELFF,TGTGCCAGCAGGGGTGGGGTCTACACCGGGGAGCTGTTTTTT
NA,NA,TRBJ1-1,TRBV7-9,CASSFPQGGNTEAFF,TGTGCCAGCAGCTTTCCTCAGGGTGGGAACACTGAAGCTTTCTTT
NA,NA,TRBJ2-1,TRBV27,CASSSTANLYNEQFF,TGTGCCAGCAGTTCTACCGCTAACCTCTACAATGAGCAGTTCTTC
NA,once,TRBJ2-7,TRBV29-1,CSVTEGRLYEQYF,TGCAGCGTTACCGAGGGACGACTTTACGAGCAGTACTTC
NA,NA,TRBJ2-2,TRBV5-1,CASRTGETGELFF,TGCGCCAGCAGGACGGGAGAGACCGGGGAGCTGTTTTTT
NA,NA,TRBJ2-7,TRBV27,CASSPGLPGYEQYF,TGTGCCAGCAGCCCGGGACTCCCGGGCTACGAGCAGTACTTC
NA,NA,TRBJ2-3,TRBV7-3,CASSPSGADTDTQYF,TGTGCCAGCAGCCCTTCTGGAGCGGACACAGATACGCAGTATTTT
NA,NA,TRBJ1-5,TRBV18,CASSPTEGPWANQPQHF,TGTGCCAGCTCACCCACAGAGGGGCCCTGGGCCAATCAGCCCCAGCATTTT
NA,NA,TRBJ2-1,TRBV7-9,CASSPPQDAYNEQFF,TGTGCCAGCAGCCCTCCACAGGATGCCTACAATGAGCAGTTCTTC
NA,NA,TRBJ1-2,TRBV27,CASSLSKGSRYTF,TGTGCCAGCAGTTTATCGAAGGGTAGTCGCTACACCTTC
TRBD2,NA,TRBJ2-1,TRBV9,CASSHRTSGNSYNEQFF,TGTGCCAGCAGCCATCGGACTAGCGGGAACTCCTACAATGAGCAGTTCTTC
NA,NA,TRBJ2-5,TRBV5-6,CASRLRREETQYF,TGTGCCAGCAGATTACGACGGGAAGAGACCCAGTACTTC
TRBD1,once,TRBJ2-7,TRBV14,CASSHGQGAYEQYF,TGTGCCAGCAGCCACGGACAGGGGGCATACGAGCAGTACTTC
TRBD1,NA,TRBJ2-7,TRBV4-3,CASSPRGTVSSYEQYF,TGCGCCAGCAGCCCTAGGGGGACAGTTAGCTCCTACGAGCAGTACTTC
NA,NA,TRBJ2-7,TRBV11-1,CASSLGPLYGQSYSYEQYF,TGTGCCAGCAGCTTAGGCCCCCTTTATGGGCAAAGCTACTCCTACGAGCAGTACTTC
NA,NA,TRBJ2-7,TRBV27,CASSLMGASSYEQYF,TGTGCCAGCAGTTTAATGGGGGCCTCCTCCTACGAGCAGTACTTC
NA,NA,TRBJ2-2,TRBV28,CASSLLSTTGELFF,TGTGCCAGCAGTTTACTTTCCACGACCGGGGAGCTGTTTTTT
NA,NA,TRBJ2-1,TRBV11-3,CASSLGGIGLDNEQFF,TGTGCCAGCAGCTTAGGCGGTATAGGACTTGACAATGAGCAGTTCTTC
NA,NA,TRBJ2-1,TRBV5-1,CASSLDSSSYNEQFF,TGCGCCAGCAGCTTGGACAGTAGCTCCTACAATGAGCAGTTCTTC
NA,NA,TRBJ2-7,TRBV11-2,CASSSPTGAYEQYF,TGTGCCAGCAGCTCCCCGACAGGAGCCTACGAGCAGTACTTC